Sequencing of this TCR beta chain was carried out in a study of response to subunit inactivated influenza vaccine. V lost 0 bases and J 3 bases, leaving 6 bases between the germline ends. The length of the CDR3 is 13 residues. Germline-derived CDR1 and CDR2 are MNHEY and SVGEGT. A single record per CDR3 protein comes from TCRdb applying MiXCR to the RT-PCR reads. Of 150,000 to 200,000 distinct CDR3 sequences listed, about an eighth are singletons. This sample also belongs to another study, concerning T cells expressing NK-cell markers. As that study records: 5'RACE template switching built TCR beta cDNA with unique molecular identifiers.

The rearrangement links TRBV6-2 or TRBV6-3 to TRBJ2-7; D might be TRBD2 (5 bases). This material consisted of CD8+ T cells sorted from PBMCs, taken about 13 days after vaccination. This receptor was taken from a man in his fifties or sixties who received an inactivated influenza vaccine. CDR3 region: CASSYSTNYEQYF. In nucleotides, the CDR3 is TGTGCCAGCAGTTACTCGACTAACTACGAGCAGTACTTC.